One sample yielded the 29 T cell receptor beta chains listed below, sequenced in a study of T cells after yellow fever vaccination (dated by TCRdb to about 2019). Library prep was done by 5' RACE. The sequencer listed for this sample is Illumina NovaSeq 6000. TCRdb took the public reads, trimmed them with fastp at Q25, ran MiXCR for clone calling and kept in-frame beta chains. Identical CDR3 protein sequences are pooled into one entry, listed with their most common genes and DNA. For this sample the table gives about 130,000 distinct CDR3 sequences, of which 7.5% to 10% were detected only once. The ten biggest clones cover around 40% of the sample. The treatment or condition label of this sample denotes: live attenuated yellow fever vaccine strain. The source was CD8+ T cells sorted from PBMCs, collected on the day of the yellow fever booster vaccination. The receptors derive from a man younger than 30 who received the YFV17D yellow fever vaccine.

This clonotype was observed at least ten times. The chain combines TRBV4-1 with TRBJ1-2; TRBD1 matches 11 bases. The V and J ends lost 8 bases and 8 bases, in that order; junction bases with no gene match: 13. Germline loops: CDR1 MGHRA, CDR2 YSYEKL. This CDR3 has 15 residues. This CDR3 is CASHGTGGLARGYTF. The CDR3 DNA is TGCGCCAGCCACGGGACAGGGGGTTTGGCTCGAGGCTACACCTTC.

The chain recombines TRBV15 with TRBJ2-1; TRBD1 aligns across 10 bases. The CDR3 sequence is 14 residues long. The trim removed 6 bases at V and 7 bases at J, leaving 6 bases unmatched. The V gene's germline CDR1 is LNHNV and CDR2 YYDKDF (reference sequence). CDR3 coding DNA: TGTGCCACCAGAGGGGCGGACAGGGGGAATGAGCAGTTCTTC. Protein sequence: CATRGADRGNEQFF.

This clonotype came up many times. The gene calls are TRBV7-6 and TRBJ1-2; D not resolved. The CDR3 spans 13 residues. V was clipped by 1 base and J by 4 bases, with 7 bases between them. Germline CDR1 SGHVS, CDR2 FNYEAQ. CDR3 protein: CASSLVQSYGYTF. The CDR3 DNA follows: TGTGCCAGCAGCTTAGTACAGAGCTATGGCTACACCTTC.

The sample holds a few counts of this clonotype. The genes are TRBV5-1 and TRBJ2-4, with D perhaps assigned TRBD1 or TRBD2 (6 bases each). V was shortened by 3 bases and J by 6 bases, with 13 bases between the two germline ends. The V gene's germline CDR1 is SGHRS and CDR2 YFSETQ. This CDR3 contains 14 residues. CDR3 bases: TGCGCCAGCAGCTCGGAACGGGGGCCAAACATTCAGTACTTC. This translates into CASSSERGPNIQYF.

The chain has TRBV7-2 and TRBJ2-3; 7 positions match TRBD2. This CDR3 region has 14 residues. CDR1 and CDR2 (germline): SGHTA, FQGNSA. Losses at the gene ends were 1 base for V and 7 bases for J; bases not matched to a gene: 5. The CDR3 protein is CASSLESSGHTQYF. DNA for the CDR3: TGTGCCAGCAGCTTAGAGTCTAGCGGTCATACGCAGTATTTT.

The chain carries TRBV11-2 and TRBJ2-2; 10 bases are shared with TRBD2. Per germline, CDR1 SGHAT and CDR2 FQNNGV. The CDR3 is 17 amino acids. After removal of 3 bases from V and 0 bases from J, the junction contained 4 bases not matched to a gene. The DNA of the CDR3 is TGTGCCAGCAGCTTTCTAGCGGGGGCCCCGAACACCGGGGAGCTGTTTTTT. As protein: CASSFLAGAPNTGELFF.

The rearrangement uses TRBV6-1 and TRBJ1-2; D might be TRBD1 (5 bases). Germline V lookup: CDR1 MNHNS, CDR2 SASEGT. The germline V and J ends were trimmed by 4 bases and 2 bases, with 8 bases remaining between them. The CDR3 covers 13 residues. The CDR3 loop reads CASSVQENYGYTF. The CDR3 region has the DNA TGTGCCAGCAGTGTACAGGAGAACTATGGCTACACCTTC.

V usage is TRBV4-3 and J usage is TRBJ1-5; D gene ambiguous. Trimming cost V 4 bases and J 5 bases, with 12 bases left between them. The CDR3 sequence is 14 residues long. Germline V CDR1 and CDR2: LGHNA, YSLEER. The CDR3 bases are TGCGCCAGCAGCCCCGGGCCGGAGGATCAGCCCCAGCATTTT. This encodes CASSPGPEDQPQHF.

V and J are TRBV12-5 and TRBJ2-1, with 8 bases aligning to TRBD1. V lost 6 bases to trimming and J lost 6 bases; unmatched junction nucleotides: 7. The CDR3 sequence is 14 residues long. The germline V gene has CDR1 LGHNT and CDR2 FRNRAP. CDR3 amino acids: CASGLPGTGNEQFF. The CDR3 DNA reads as TGTGCTAGTGGCCTGCCCGGGACAGGCAATGAGCAGTTCTTC.

This clonotype has more than one count but fewer than ten. The chain has TRBV19 and TRBJ1-5; possible D gene TRBD1, 6 bases. The CDR3 totals 12 residues. Deletions cut 6 bases from V and 6 bases from J, with 9 bases between. The germline V gene encodes CDR1 LNHDA and CDR2 SQIVND (reference sequence). The CDR3 DNA reads as TGTGCCAGTAGACAGGGAAGTCAGCCCCAGCATTTT. Encoded protein: CASRQGSQPQHF.

This clonotype turned up a few times. V is TRBV4-1 and J is TRBJ1-1; D may be TRBD1 (5 bases). V was trimmed by 4 bases and J by 8 bases, leaving 14 bases between them. The CDR3 has 13 residues. Germline loops: CDR1 MGHRA, CDR2 YSYEKL. The CDR3 is CASSPKEGYEAFF. CDR3 nucleotide sequence: TGCGCCAGCAGCCCTAAAGAGGGGTACGAAGCTTTCTTT.

V usage is TRBV28 and J usage is TRBJ1-6, with D uncertain. The germline gives CDR1 MDHEN, CDR2 SYDVKM. The CDR3 has 16 residues. V was clipped by 6 bases and J by 0 bases, with 12 bases between them. The CDR3 region has the DNA TGTGCCAGCAGACAACCGCTCGACTCCTATAATTCACCCCTCCACTTT. Its protein is CASRQPLDSYNSPLHF. The full variable domain, completed using reference TRBV28 and TRBJ1-6, is DVKVTQSSRYLVKRTGEKVFLECVQDMDHENMFWYRQDPGLGLRLIYFSYDVKMKEKGDIPEGYSVSREKKERFSLILESASTNQTSMYLCASRQPLDSYNSPLHFGNGTRLTVT.

This rearrangement joins TRBV9 to TRBJ1-1; 9 nucleotides line up with TRBD1. Germline V CDR1 and CDR2: SGDLS, YYNGEE. The CDR3 has 15 residues. The V segment lost 3 bases and the J segment 0 bases; nucleotides outside the gene matches: 3. The CDR3 protein is CASSGGQGMNTEAFF. In nucleotides, the CDR3 is TGTGCCAGCAGCGGTGGACAGGGGATGAACACTGAAGCTTTCTTT. Combining the CDR3 with reference TRBV9 and TRBJ1-1 gives the whole variable domain DSGVTQTPKHLITATGQRVTLRCSPRSGDLSVYWYQQSLDQGLQFLIQYYNGEERAKGNILERFSAQQFPDLHSELNLSSLELGDSALYFCASSGGQGMNTEAFFGQGTRLTVV.

The chain couples TRBV6-2 or TRBV6-3 to TRBJ1-4, with a weak D call TRBD1 (6 bases). The V end lost 10 bases, the J end lost 4 bases, and 19 bases lay between the germline ends. CDR1 MNHEY and CDR2 SVGEGT come from the germline V gene. This CDR3 is 15 amino acids long. The CDR3 nucleotides read TGTGCCACCCGGACGAGACAGGCTAATAATGAAAAACTGTTTTTT. Translated: CATRTRQANNEKLFF.

A few counts support this clonotype. The chain carries TRBV7-6 and TRBJ2-7; 8 bases agree with TRBD2. In germline, CDR1 is SGHVS, CDR2 FNYEAQ. With V trimmed by 1 base and J by 0 bases, 5 bases remained unmatched. The CDR3 length is 16 residues. Here the CDR3 DNA reads TGTGCCAGCAGCTTAGAGCGGGGGACTACCTCCTACGAGCAGTACTTC. Its translation is CASSLERGTTSYEQYF.

This clonotype has at least ten counts. The chain uses TRBV28 and TRBJ2-1, with D possibly being TRBD2 (6 bases). CDR1 is MDHEN and CDR2 is SYDVKM in the germline V gene. The V gene lost 2 bases and the J gene lost 0 bases, with 11 bases spanning the gap. There are 16 residues in the CDR3. The CDR3 coding sequence is TGTGCCAGCAGTTTAATCGGGAGAAGCTCCTACAATGAGCAGTTCTTC. Amino acids: CASSLIGRSSYNEQFF.

This chain uses TRBV29-1 with TRBJ1-2; 8 bases align to TRBD1. The V segment lost 5 bases and the J segment 5 bases; nucleotides outside the gene matches: 1. This CDR3 has 11 residues. Germline values: CDR1 SQVTM, CDR2 ANQGSEA. The CDR3: CSVTGGYGYTF. CDR3 DNA: TGCAGCGTTACAGGGGGGTATGGCTACACCTTC.

This clonotype was observed at least ten times. J is TRBJ2-1 and V is TRBV7-2, with a weak D call TRBD2 (5 bases). The germline V gene encodes CDR1 SGHTA and CDR2 FQGNSA. The CDR3 runs to 14 residues. Deletions cut 8 bases from V and 2 bases from J, with 13 bases between. DNA of the CDR3: TGTGCCAGCCAAAGAGAGGGAACCTACAATGAGCAGTTCTTC. Protein sequence: CASQREGTYNEQFF.

This chain connects TRBV5-1 to TRBJ2-1, with 9 bases fitting TRBD1. Germline-derived CDR1 and CDR2 are SGHRS and YFSETQ. Losses at the gene ends were 0 bases for V and 4 bases for J; bases not matched to a gene: 14. This CDR3 contains 19 residues. The CDR3 spells CASSLAPDRGLNNYNEQFF. CDR3 coding DNA: TGCGCCAGCAGCTTGGCCCCGGACAGGGGACTAAATAATTACAATGAGCAGTTCTTC.

The table lists this clonotype with a few counts. V is TRBV20-1 and J is TRBJ2-3; possible D gene TRBD2, 6 bases. Trimming removed 6 bases at V and 1 base at J, with 17 bases between. CDR3 length: 15 amino acids. Germline CDR1 DFQATT, CDR2 SNEGSKA (reference sequence). CDR3: CSAHIPGEGTDTQYF. The CDR3 nucleotides read TGCAGTGCCCATATCCCGGGGGAGGGCACAGATACGCAGTATTTT.

The genes are TRBV7-9 and TRBJ2-7; no clear D. V lost 1 base, J lost 7 bases, and 11 bases lay in between. The CDR3 has 13 amino acids. The germline V gene has CDR1 SEHNR and CDR2 FQNEAQ (reference sequence). This CDR3 is CASSLERTREQYF. The CDR3 DNA sequence: TGTGCCAGCAGCTTAGAACGGACCCGAGAGCAGTACTTC. Full variable domain (rest looked up from reference TRBV7-9 and TRBJ2-7): DTGVSQNPRHKITKRGQNVTFRCDPISEHNRLYWYRQTLGQGPEFLTYFQNEAQLEKSRLLSDRFSAERPKGSFSTLEIQRTEQGDSAMYLCASSLERTREQYFGPGTRLTVT.

This clonotype was picked up a small number of times. The J gene is TRBJ1-1, the V gene TRBV6-5; D is perhaps TRBD1 (6 bases). Germline V CDR1 and CDR2: MNHEY, SVGAGI. The CDR3 is made up of 12 amino acids. V was pared by 8 bases and J by 11 bases, with 18 bases between. The CDR3: CASSLGGAGAFF. The CDR3 DNA reads TGTGCCAGCTCGCTCGGGGGCGCCGGGGCTTTCTTT.

This clonotype was counted a few times. The CDR3 loop reads CAWSVRETQYF. CDR3 nucleotide sequence: TGTGCCTGGAGTGTTCGTGAGACCCAGTACTTC. The J gene is TRBJ2-5, the V gene TRBV30; D remains unclear. V was cut by 0 bases and J by 5 bases, with 4 bases left in between. Germline lookup yields CDR1 GTSNPN and CDR2 SVGIG (reference sequence). CDR3 length equals 11 residues.

This clonotype was picked up many times. This chain uses TRBV21-1 with TRBJ1-1; the D call of TRBD1 is as the table states it, not checked on the DNA. TRBV21-1 is designated a pseudogene. The CDR3 length is 13 residues. The DNA of the CDR3 is TGTGCCAGCAGCAGAGGACAGGGCGCTGAAGCTTTCTTT. This codes for CASSRGQGAEAFF.

This clonotype was seen many times. The chain recombines TRBV3-1 with TRBJ1-4; perhaps TRBD1 as D (6 bases). This CDR3 region has 15 residues. Germline V gene data show CDR1 as LGHDT and CDR2 as YNNKEL (reference sequence). V lost 1 base and J 6 bases, leaving 12 bases between the germline ends. DNA for the CDR3: TGTGCCAGCAGCCAAGGCAGGGGATGGGATGAAAAACTGTTTTTT. It specifies CASSQGRGWDEKLFF. Using reference TRBV3-1 and TRBJ1-4 for the parts outside the CDR3, the full variable domain is DTAVSQTPKYLVTQMGNDKSIKCEQNLGHDTMYWYKQDSKKFLKIMFSYNNKELIINETVPNRFSPKSPDKAHLNLHINSLELGDSAVYFCASSQGRGWDEKLFFGSGTQLSVL.

The chain links TRBV29-1 to TRBJ1-1; 8 bases match TRBD1. In germline, CDR1 is SQVTM, CDR2 ANQGSEA. Losses at the gene ends were 7 bases for V and 7 bases for J; bases not matched to a gene: 8. The CDR3 is made up of 12 amino acids. The CDR3 sequence: CSASTGEGEAFF. The DNA of the CDR3 is TGCAGCGCCTCGACAGGGGAGGGTGAAGCTTTCTTT.

This clonotype was detected only a few times. The chain joins TRBV28 to TRBJ1-5, with D possibly TRBD1 on 6 matching bases. This CDR3 has 18 residues. The V and J ends lost 3 bases and 0 bases respectively, with 18 bases between them. Germline-derived CDR1 and CDR2 are MDHEN and SYDVKM. Here the CDR3 reads CASSFPGAGLYSNQPQHF. CDR3 nucleotides: TGTGCCAGCAGTTTCCCAGGGGCAGGACTTTATAGCAATCAGCCCCAGCATTTT. The variable domain in full, with the rest retrieved from reference TRBV28 and TRBJ1-5, is DVKVTQSSRYLVKRTGEKVFLECVQDMDHENMFWYRQDPGLGLRLIYFSYDVKMKEKGDIPEGYSVSREKKERFSLILESASTNQTSMYLCASSFPGAGLYSNQPQHFGDGTRLSIL.

This clonotype was seen many times. The rearrangement uses TRBV3-1 and TRBJ2-3; D gene unclear. The CDR3 extends over 15 amino acids. V lost 0 bases and J lost 2, with 9 bases in between. CDR1 is LGHDT and CDR2 is YNNKEL in the germline V gene (reference sequence). The CDR3 DNA is TGTGCCAGCAGCCAAGATGAATCTATCACAGATACGCAGTATTTT. Residues: CASSQDESITDTQYF.

This clonotype has ten or more counts. The chain links TRBV6-5 to TRBJ1-1; D may be TRBD1 (6 bases). The CDR3 runs to 12 residues. V gave up 0 bases and J gave up 9 bases, with 8 bases separating them. CDR1 is MNHEY and CDR2 is SVGAGI in the germline V gene. The CDR3 here is CASSYSGGKAFF. The CDR3 nucleotides are TGTGCCAGCAGTTACTCAGGGGGAAAAGCTTTCTTT.